One and the same sample provided the 19 T cell receptor beta chains below, sequenced in a study of regulatory T cells in long-lasting Graves disease. With iRepertoire HTBI primers and Arm-PCR of CDR3 regions, TCR beta libraries were built. TCRdb used MiXCR to reprocess the multiplex PCR reads, holding one entry per CDR3 protein. The sample has 310,000 or so distinct CDR3 sequences; about 20% are singletons. Time point reported: persistent/refractory GD, antithyroid drugs over 5 years with positive TRAb. RNA extracted from PBMCs served as the sequencing template. Specimen: peripheral blood mononuclear cells (PBMCs), collected when the disease was refractory, from a patient treated with antithyroid drugs. The source of these receptors is a female donor with Graves disease.

This clonotype was counted ten times or more. The CDR3 sequence: CASPDREGVGYTF. CDR3 DNA: TGTGCCAGCCCGGACAGGGAGGGTGTTGGCTACACCTTC. V is TRBV12-3 or TRBV12-4 and J is TRBJ1-2; TRBD1 aligns across 8 bases. The V segment lost 8 bases and the J segment 7 bases; nucleotides outside the gene matches: 9. CDR3 size: 13 residues.

In regard to this clonotype: A much larger clone sits a single nucleotide away, making a read error possible. The CDR3: CASRTTGRGLFF. CDR3 DNA: TGTGCCAGCAGGACGACAGGGAGAGGACTGTTTTTT. The chain recombines TRBV6-4 with TRBJ1-4; 7 nucleotides agree with TRBD1. Germline CDR1 MRHNA, CDR2 SNTAGT. The CDR3 spans 12 residues. Unmatched junction bases numbered 8, after V lost 6 bases and J lost 13 bases.

The gene calls are TRBV7-2 and TRBJ1-1; D not certain. The CDR3 is made up of 15 amino acids. Trimming removed 2 bases from V and 6 bases from J, with 16 bases in between. The germline V gene encodes CDR1 SGHTA and CDR2 FQGNSA. The CDR3 DNA reads TGTGCCAGCAGCTTAAGGGTCGGCAGAGGCCCTGAAGCTTTCTTT. It encodes CASSLRVGRGPEAFF.

V usage is TRBV7-9 and J usage is TRBJ2-1, with 13 bases identical to TRBD2. There are 15 residues in the CDR3. V lost 5 bases and J lost 7; bases outside the gene matches: 5. Germline CDR1 and CDR2: SEHNR and FQNEAQ (reference sequence). In DNA, the CDR3 is TGTGCCAGCAGCCCACTAGCGGGGGGGCCAAATGAGCAGTTCTTC. This codes for CASSPLAGGPNEQFF.

In this sample, this clonotype turned up a few times. CDR3 sequence (DNA): TGTGCCAGCAGCTTAGAAGGGGGCAGGGGGCCACGCATATATGGCTACACCTTC. It is translated as CASSLEGGRGPRIYGYTF. The genes are TRBV7-8 and TRBJ1-2, with TRBD1 matching over 8 bases. The trim removed 1 base at V and 5 bases at J, leaving 15 bases unmatched. The CDR3 covers 18 residues. CDR1 and CDR2 (germline): SGHVS, FQNEAQ.

The genes are TRBV7-3 and TRBJ2-5, with TRBD2 matching 15 bases. The J call may not be correct, given that the DNA end is closer to TRBJ2-1. This CDR3 is built from 15 residues. Germline CDR1 is SGHTA and CDR2 is FQGTGA. CDR3 region: CASSLRTSGRGEQFF. The CDR3 nucleotides read TGTGCCAGCAGCTTAAGGACTAGCGGGAGGGGTGAGCAGTTCTTC.

The V gene is TRBV11-2, the J gene TRBJ2-3; D perhaps matches TRBD2 (5 bases). V shed 1 base and J shed 6 bases, with 14 bases lying between them. Germline V gives CDR1 SGHAT, CDR2 FQNNGV. CDR3 length: 15 amino acids. The CDR3 DNA reads TGTGCCAGCAGCTTAGCTCTCGGGAAATCCGATACGCAGTATTTT. This translates into CASSLALGKSDTQYF.

This clonotype has just one count. The J gene is TRBJ2-2, the V gene TRBV7-8; 12 bases align to TRBD2. Trimming at V came to 3 bases and at J to 5 bases, leaving 13 bases not matched to a gene. Germline V gene sequence: CDR1 SGHVS, CDR2 FQNEAQ. The CDR3 loop spans 19 amino acids. This CDR3 is CASSFRGEWTSGDTGELFF. The CDR3, as DNA: TGTGCCAGCAGCTTCAGGGGGGAGTGGACTAGCGGGGATACCGGGGAGCTGTTTTTT.

This clonotype occurred many times. The chain joins TRBV28 to TRBJ2-7; D not certain. Trimming left V 3 bases short and J 3 bases short, with 6 bases between. Germline loops: CDR1 MDHEN, CDR2 SYDVKM. The CDR3 has 12 amino acids. CDR3 in amino acids: CASSFEDYEQYF. Here the CDR3 DNA reads TGTGCCAGCAGTTTTGAGGACTACGAGCAGTACTTC.

This clonotype was detected many times. The rearrangement uses TRBV11-2 and TRBJ1-1; D unclear. Trimming left V 4 bases short and J 5 bases short, with 14 bases between. Per the germline V gene, CDR1 is SGHAT and CDR2 is FQNNGV. This CDR3 region has 14 residues. CDR3 nucleotide sequence: TGTGCCAGCAGCTCTATCCTCGATATGACTGAAGCTTTCTTT. Protein product: CASSSILDMTEAFF.

This clonotype has a handful of counts. J is TRBJ1-1 and V is TRBV5-1; TRBD1 matches 7 bases. This CDR3 region has 13 residues. Looked up from germline, CDR1 is SGHRS and CDR2 is YFSETQ. V was clipped by 5 bases and J by 5 bases; unmatched bases: 6. The CDR3 nucleotides read TGCGCCAGCAGAAGAGAGGGGGCGACTGAAGCTTTCTTT. The encoded protein is CASRREGATEAFF.

This rearrangement joins TRBV6-1 to TRBJ2-1; 12 bases line up with TRBD2. Germline V lookup: CDR1 MNHNS, CDR2 SASEGT. Trimming removed 3 bases from V and 0 bases from J; junction bases left unmatched: 9. There are 19 residues in the CDR3. This CDR3 is CASSDGLAGGYCSYNEQFF. The CDR3 DNA follows: TGTGCCAGCAGTGACGGGCTAGCGGGAGGGTATTGCTCCTACAATGAGCAGTTCTTC.

This chain uses TRBV29-1 with TRBJ1-4; a possible D gene is TRBD1 (5 bases). V gave up 6 bases and J gave up 5 bases, with 19 bases separating them. Germline values: CDR1 SQVTM, CDR2 ANQGSEA. The CDR3 runs 15 residues. The CDR3 reads CSVGVGRDFNEKLFF. In nucleotides, the CDR3 is TGCAGCGTGGGGGTCGGACGGGACTTCAATGAAAAACTGTTTTTT. The full variable domain, its missing parts supplied by reference TRBV29-1 and TRBJ1-4, is SAVISQKPSRDICQRGTSLTIQCQVDSQVTMMFWYRQQPGQSLTLIATANQGSEATYESGFVIDKFPISRPNLTFSTLTVSNMSPEDSSIYLCSVGVGRDFNEKLFFGSGTQLSVL.

This clonotype was found a few times. This sequence joins TRBV6-1 and TRBJ2-7; D is perhaps TRBD2 (5 bases). Germline assignment: CDR1 MNHNS and CDR2 SASEGT. The CDR3 length is 13 residues. V lost 6 bases to trimming and J lost 4 bases, with 13 bases between them. The CDR3 protein is CASSPRAPYEQYF. The DNA of the CDR3 is TGTGCCAGCAGCCCGCGGGCCCCTTACGAGCAGTACTTC.

This clonotype showed up many times. The chain has TRBV2 and TRBJ1-5; D not resolved. Trimming pared 7 bases from V and 0 bases from J, leaving 10 bases between. CDR3 size: 14 residues. Germline CDR1 SNHLY, CDR2 FYNNEI. CDR3 loop: CASTLRTSNQPQHF. For the CDR3, the DNA is TGTGCCAGCACCCTTCGTACTAGCAATCAGCCCCAGCATTTT. Combining the CDR3 with reference TRBV2 and TRBJ1-5 gives the whole variable domain EPEVTQTPSHQVTQMGQEVILRCVPISNHLYFYWYRQILGQKVEFLVSFYNNEISEKSEIFDDQFSVERPDGSNFTLKIRSTKLEDSAMYFCASTLRTSNQPQHFGDGTRLSIL.

There are many counts of this clonotype. The gene calls are TRBV2 and TRBJ1-1; D gene uncertain. The CDR3 runs to 13 residues. The germline CDR1 and CDR2 sequences are SNHLY and FYNNEI. V lost 2 bases, J lost 6 bases, and 10 bases lay in between. CDR3 sequence reads: CASSEFVVAEAFF. CDR3 nucleotide sequence: TGTGCCAGCAGTGAATTCGTGGTCGCTGAAGCTTTCTTT.

This clonotype was detected many times. The CDR3 DNA is TGTGCCAGCAGACCCGATGGGGCAGGGATGGTGTTCGAGCAGTACTTC. It translates to CASRPDGAGMVFEQYF. The chain carries TRBV12-3 or TRBV12-4 and TRBJ2-7, with D maybe TRBD1 (5 bases). The CDR3 covers 16 residues. Between the trimmed V and J ends, which lost 6 bases and 6 bases, there was a span of 24 bases.

This clonotype was recorded at least ten times. The J gene is TRBJ2-2, the V gene TRBV12-3 or TRBV12-4, with 7 bases identical to TRBD2. This CDR3 comprises 17 residues. Unmatched junction bases numbered 9, after V lost 4 bases and J lost 1 base. The chain's CDR3 is CASSWSLAELNTGELFF. The CDR3 DNA reads as TGTGCCAGCAGTTGGTCTCTAGCGGAGCTGAACACCGGGGAGCTGTTTTTT.

This rearrangement joins TRBV9 to TRBJ2-7; D gene uncertain. With 2 bases removed from V and 4 bases from J, the gap between germline ends came to 16 bases. From germline, CDR1 is SGDLS and CDR2 YYNGEE. The CDR3 is 15 amino acids. CDR3 coding DNA: TGTGCCAGCAGCGTGGCAGGTTCAGAGGTGTACGAGCAGTACTTC. It specifies CASSVAGSEVYEQYF.